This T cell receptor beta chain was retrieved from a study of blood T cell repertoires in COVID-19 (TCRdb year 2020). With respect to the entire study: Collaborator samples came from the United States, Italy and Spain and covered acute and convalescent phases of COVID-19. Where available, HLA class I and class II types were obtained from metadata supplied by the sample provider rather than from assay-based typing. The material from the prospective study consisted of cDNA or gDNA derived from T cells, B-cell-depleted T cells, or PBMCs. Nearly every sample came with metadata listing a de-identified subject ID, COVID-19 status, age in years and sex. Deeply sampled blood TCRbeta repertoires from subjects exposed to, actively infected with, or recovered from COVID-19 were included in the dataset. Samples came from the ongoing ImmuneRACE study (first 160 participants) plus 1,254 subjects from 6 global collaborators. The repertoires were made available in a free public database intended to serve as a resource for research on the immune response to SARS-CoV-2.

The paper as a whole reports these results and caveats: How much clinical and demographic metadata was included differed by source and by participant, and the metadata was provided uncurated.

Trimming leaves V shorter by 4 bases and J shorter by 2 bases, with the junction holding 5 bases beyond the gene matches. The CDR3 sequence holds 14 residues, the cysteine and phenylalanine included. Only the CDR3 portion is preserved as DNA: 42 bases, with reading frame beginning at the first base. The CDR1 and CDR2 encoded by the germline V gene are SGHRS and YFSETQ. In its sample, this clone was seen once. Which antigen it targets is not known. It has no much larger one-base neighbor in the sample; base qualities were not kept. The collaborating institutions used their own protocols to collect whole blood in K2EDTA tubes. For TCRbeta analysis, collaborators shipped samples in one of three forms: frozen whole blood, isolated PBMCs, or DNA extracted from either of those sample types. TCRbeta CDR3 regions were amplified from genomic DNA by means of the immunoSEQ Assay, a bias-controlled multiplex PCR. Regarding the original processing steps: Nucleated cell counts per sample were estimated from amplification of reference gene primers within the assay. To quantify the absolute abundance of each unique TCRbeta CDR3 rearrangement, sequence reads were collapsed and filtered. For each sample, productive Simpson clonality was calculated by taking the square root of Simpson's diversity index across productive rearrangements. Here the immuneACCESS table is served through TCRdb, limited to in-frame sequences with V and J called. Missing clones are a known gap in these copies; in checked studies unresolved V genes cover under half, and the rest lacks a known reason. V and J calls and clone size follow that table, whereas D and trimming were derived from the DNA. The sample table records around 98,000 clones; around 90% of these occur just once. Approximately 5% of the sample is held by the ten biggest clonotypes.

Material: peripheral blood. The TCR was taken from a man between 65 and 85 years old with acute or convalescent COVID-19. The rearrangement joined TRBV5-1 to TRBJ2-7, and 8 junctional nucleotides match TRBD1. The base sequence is TGCGCCAGCAGCATGGGACAGGTGCCCTACGAGCAGTACTTC. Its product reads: CASSMGQVPYEQYF.